The 19 T cell receptor beta chains below all came from one sample that was sequenced in a study of lymphopenia after photon versus proton radiotherapy. Libraries were prepared by immunoSEQ multiplex PCR; TCRdb keeps only in-frame clonotypes and omits some of them. Of 35,000 to 40,000 clones in the sample, more than 70% were seen once. The input for sequencing was peripheral blood, taken from a patient treated with photon-based radiotherapy. All receptors come from a man aged 50 or older with gastric cancer.

This clone was found a few times. V and J are TRBV30 and TRBJ1-1; TRBD1 aligns across 8 bases. The CDR3 is made up of 13 amino acids. V trimming: 1 base; J trimming: 7 bases; junction bases outside the gene matches: 5. The germline CDR1 and CDR2 sequences are GTSNPN and SVGIG (reference sequence). The CDR3 here is CAWSGGTGGEAFF. In nucleotides, the CDR3 is TGTGCCTGGAGTGGAGGGACAGGCGGTGAAGCTTTCTTT.

This clone was seen a single time. The gene calls are TRBV5-1 and TRBJ1-4; no firm D call. Germline CDR1 is SGHRS and CDR2 is YFSETQ. This CDR3 region has 14 residues. V lost 3 bases, J lost 0 bases, and 6 bases lay in between. The CDR3 sequence is CASSSLSTNEKLFF. CDR3 DNA sequence: TGCGCCAGCAGCTCACTGTCAACTAATGAAAAACTGTTTTTT.

The chain carries TRBV29-1 and TRBJ1-1; 8 bases fit TRBD1. Germline V gene sequence: CDR1 SQVTM, CDR2 ANQGSEA. Germline trimming cut 7 bases from V and 8 bases from J; bases unmatched to any gene: 12. This CDR3 comprises 13 residues. The CDR3 DNA is TGCAGCGCACTCAGGGGGCGCGAGAAGGAAGCTTTCTTT. Its translation is CSALRGREKEAFF.

The chain has TRBV27 and TRBJ2-7; perhaps TRBD1 as D (5 bases). CDR1 is MNHEY and CDR2 is SMNVEV in the germline V gene (reference sequence). The CDR3 consists of 12 residues. V lost 6 bases and J 3 bases, leaving 9 bases between the germline ends. The CDR3 bases are TGTGCCAGCAGAGGGGATTACTACGAGCAGTACTTC. This translates into CASRGDYYEQYF.

V is TRBV6-5 and J is TRBJ2-1; no definite D call. This CDR3 is built from 13 residues. V shed 6 bases and J shed 5 bases, with 11 bases lying between them. CDR1 MNHEY and CDR2 SVGAGI come from the germline V gene. CDR3 residues: CASSGPRNNEQFF. The DNA of the CDR3 is TGTGCCAGCAGCGGACCCAGAAACAATGAGCAGTTCTTC.

This rearrangement joins TRBV19 to TRBJ2-1; a possible D gene is TRBD2 (6 bases). The V gene's germline CDR1 is LNHDA and CDR2 SQIVND (reference sequence). CDR3 size: 21 residues. V lost 4 bases and J 0 bases, leaving 28 bases between the germline ends. CDR3 nucleotide sequence: TGTGCCAGTAGTAAACCCAGGTGGAGGGGCGCTTCCCGGGACTCCTACAATGAGCAGTTCTTC. Its translation is CASSKPRWRGASRDSYNEQFF.

V is TRBV9 and J is TRBJ2-2, with D tentatively TRBD2 (7 bases). The CDR3 runs 17 residues. Trimming took off 0 bases at V and 0 bases at J, with 12 bases between the two ends. The germline V gene has CDR1 SGDLS and CDR2 YYNGEE. The CDR3 DNA reads as TGTGCCAGCAGCGTAGCTGGGGGGGCAGCGAACACCGGGGAGCTGTTTTTT. Translating gives CASSVAGGAANTGELFF.

This chain joins TRBV6-5 and TRBJ2-2; TRBD1 is a possible D gene (6 bases). V lost 8 bases and J 5 bases, leaving 12 bases between the germline ends. The CDR3 loop spans 13 amino acids. Germline CDR1 MNHEY, CDR2 SVGAGI. The DNA of the CDR3 is TGTGCCAGCCTCAGGGGCCGGACCGGGGAGCTGTTTTTT. It yields the protein CASLRGRTGELFF.

V usage is TRBV27 and J usage is TRBJ1-2; maybe TRBD1 (6 bases). V lost 0 bases and J 1 base, leaving 9 bases between the germline ends. Germline CDR1 is MNHEY and CDR2 is SMNVEV (reference sequence). This CDR3 spans 15 amino acids. As DNA, the CDR3 is TGTGCCAGCAGTTTATCAGGGGGAGTTAACTATGGCTACACCTTC. Protein sequence: CASSLSGGVNYGYTF.

V usage is TRBV5-4 and J usage is TRBJ2-1, with 8 bases matching TRBD1. CDR1 is SGHNT and CDR2 is YYREEE in the germline V gene (reference sequence). This CDR3 is 14 amino acids long. After removal of 6 bases from V and 7 bases from J, the junction contained 9 bases not matched to a gene. CDR3 residues: CASNPWDRYNEQFF. The CDR3 DNA is TGTGCCAGCAACCCCTGGGACAGGTATAATGAGCAGTTCTTC.

The chain is built from TRBV11-3 and TRBJ2-3; D not resolved. With 5 bases removed from V and 3 bases from J, the gap between germline ends came to 6 bases. The CDR3 sequence is 12 residues long. Germline CDR1 reads SGHNT; CDR2 reads YENEEA. The CDR3 coding sequence is TGTGCCAGCAGCACCCGGACAGATACGCAGTATTTT. This sequence encodes CASSTRTDTQYF.

This chain links TRBV7-2 with TRBJ2-2; TRBD2 matches at 11 bases. Per germline, CDR1 SGHTA and CDR2 FQGNSA. CDR3 length: 18 amino acids. Germline trimming cut 5 bases from V and 6 bases from J; bases unmatched to any gene: 14. For the CDR3, the DNA is TGTGCCAGCAGCGTAGTGGGTCTAGCGGGAGGATTCTCCGGGGAGCTGTTTTTT. It encodes CASSVVGLAGGFSGELFF.

The chain couples TRBV6-5 to TRBJ2-1; a possible D gene is TRBD2 (5 bases). CDR3 length equals 15 residues. V was shortened by 6 bases and J by 0 bases, with 12 bases between the two germline ends. Looked up from germline, CDR1 is MNHEY and CDR2 is SVGAGI. The CDR3 is CASRERIGSYNEQFF. The CDR3, as DNA: TGTGCCAGCAGAGAGCGGATCGGCTCCTACAATGAGCAGTTCTTC.

V is TRBV20-1 and J is TRBJ1-1; D unresolved. Germline CDR1 is DFQATT and CDR2 is SNEGSKA (reference sequence). This CDR3 has 11 amino acids. Trimming removed 3 bases at V and 9 bases at J, with 11 bases between. The CDR3 is CSASDGRQAFF. CDR3 nucleotide sequence: TGCAGTGCTAGTGATGGCAGGCAAGCTTTCTTT.

A note on this clone: The junction and the germline gene differ at one end; a read error may be behind it. Other DNA sequences in this specimen translate into the identical CDR3. The V gene is TRBV7-9, the J gene TRBJ2-5; D may match TRBD1 or TRBD2 (5 bases each). The germline CDR1 and CDR2 sequences are SEHNR and FQNEAQ (reference sequence). The CDR3 has 15 amino acids. The CDR3 DNA sequence: TGTGCTAGCAGCTCCGTAGATGAGGGGCGGGAGACCCAGTACTTC. This translates into CASSSVDEGRETQYF.

There are a few counts of this clone. This chain joins TRBV7-8 and TRBJ1-5; D is unclear. Looked up from germline, CDR1 is SGHVS and CDR2 is FQNEAQ. The V gene lost 0 bases and the J gene lost 8 bases, with 8 bases spanning the gap. This CDR3 is 13 amino acids long. CDR3 in DNA: TGTGCCAGCAGCTTAGCTAATCGAGAGCCCCAGCATTTT. This encodes CASSLANREPQHF.

The chain links TRBV6-1 to TRBJ2-3; the match to TRBD2 covers 15 bases. CDR3 length equals 17 residues. Germline V gene lookup returns CDR1 MNHNS and CDR2 SASEGT. With V trimmed by 4 bases and J by 5 bases, 7 bases remained unmatched. CDR3 nucleotide sequence: TGTGCCAGCAGTGCCCCACCGGGACTAGCGGGAGGAGATACGCAGTATTTT. Translated, it gives CASSAPPGLAGGDTQYF.

V usage is TRBV4-1 and J usage is TRBJ2-3; 7 positions agree with TRBD2. V lost 0 bases to trimming and J lost 3 bases; unmatched junction nucleotides: 9. Per the germline V gene, CDR1 is MGHRA and CDR2 is YSYEKL. This CDR3 is 17 amino acids long. DNA of the CDR3: TGCGCCAGCAGCCAAGATTCGGGAGCGGGGCCAACAGATACGCAGTATTTT. Translating it yields CASSQDSGAGPTDTQYF.

This rearrangement joins TRBV19 to TRBJ2-1, with 9 bases matching TRBD2. J was trimmed by 7 bases and V by 4 bases; bases with no gene match: 5. The germline gives CDR1 LNHDA, CDR2 SQIVND (reference sequence). This CDR3 contains 14 residues. The CDR3 coding sequence is TGTGCCAGTAGTACTAGCGGGACTCGTAATGAGCAGTTCTTC. It encodes CASSTSGTRNEQFF.